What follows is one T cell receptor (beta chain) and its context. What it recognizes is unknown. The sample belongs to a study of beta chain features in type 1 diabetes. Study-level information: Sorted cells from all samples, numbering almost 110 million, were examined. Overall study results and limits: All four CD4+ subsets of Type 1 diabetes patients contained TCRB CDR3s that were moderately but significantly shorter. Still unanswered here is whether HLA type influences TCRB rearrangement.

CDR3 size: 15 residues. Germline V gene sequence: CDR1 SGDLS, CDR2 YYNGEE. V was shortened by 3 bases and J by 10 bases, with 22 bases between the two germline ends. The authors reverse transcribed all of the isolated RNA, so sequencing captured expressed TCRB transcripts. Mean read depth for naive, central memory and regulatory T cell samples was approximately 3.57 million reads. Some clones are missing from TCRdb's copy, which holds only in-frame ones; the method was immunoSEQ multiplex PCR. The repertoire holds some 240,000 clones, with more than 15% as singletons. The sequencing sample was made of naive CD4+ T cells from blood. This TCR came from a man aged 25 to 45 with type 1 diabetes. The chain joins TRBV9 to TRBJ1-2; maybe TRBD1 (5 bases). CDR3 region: CASSATGGESGAYTF. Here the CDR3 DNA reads TGTGCCAGCAGCGCTACCGGGGGAGAAAGCGGGGCCTACACCTTC.